The sequence of this T cell receptor beta chain was determined in a study of blood T cells in healthy people across ages. CDR1 is SGHRS and CDR2 is YFSETQ in the germline V gene. The CDR3 has 15 amino acids. V lost 4 bases and J 2 bases, leaving 14 bases between the germline ends. The second PCR ran about 7 to 12 cycles with a sample-barcoded 5' primer and J-beta primers. TCRdb fed the 5' RACE reads into MiXCR, producing one record per CDR3 protein. This table has 1.5 million to 2 million distinct CDR3 sequences, 28% appearing once. This TCR was recovered from a woman younger than 45 in good health. The chain is built from TRBV5-1 and TRBJ2-3; TRBD2 is a possible D gene (6 bases). Sample: blood. The CDR3 nucleotides read TGCGCCAGCAGCCGTAGCGGCGACGCCACAGATACGCAGTATTTT. It codes for CASSRSGDATDTQYF.